This T cell receptor beta chain was retrieved from a study of T cell responses to AZD1222 COVID-19 vaccine. General study results and limits: Vaccine-related CD4 TCRs covered spike, predominating at 160-218 and 743-854.

On this clone itself: The antigen remains unidentified.

Assay used: immunoSEQ multiplex PCR; TCRdb lists only in-frame clones, some missing. This sample carries approximately 130,000 clones, 85% to 95% of them seen once, and the ten largest clones take roughly 0.91%. V lost 1 base and J lost 3, with 13 bases in between. Germline loops: CDR1 MNHEY, CDR2 SVGAGI. There are 15 residues in the CDR3. The chain joins TRBV6-5 to TRBJ2-7, with D tentatively TRBD1 (5 bases). Sequencing used peripheral blood, obtained on day 0 of AZD1222 vaccination. The source is an adult in good health. The CDR3 region is CASSYFQGANYEQYF. In DNA form, the CDR3 reads TGTGCCAGCAGTTACTTTCAGGGCGCGAACTACGAGCAGTACTTC.